This TCR beta chain was recorded in a study of CD8 T cell repertoires and HIV-1 epitope variants (dated by TCRdb to 2020 to 2021). Looking at the study overall: T cells were stimulated in separate culture wells with each of twenty-five peptides representing autologous and known Gag and Nef epitope variants. The control conditions were a CMV, EBV and flu peptide pool, the Ebola AY9 epitope as a negative control, and a well with no peptide. Tested epitopes included three Gag epitope families and Nef HW9 and YT9. T cells were enriched using the EasySep Human T Cell Enrichment Kit and then co-cultured with an equal number of autologous T cell-negative cells acting as antigen-presenting cells. Cultures ran for about eleven days in IMDM with gentamicin, with half-media changes on days 3 and 7 adding IL-2, IL-7 and IL-15. A 1M T cell aliquot was kept as an uncultured baseline condition, separate from the approximately 80 T cell cultures. Running each culture condition in triplicate, except for one peptide done in duplicate, gave a total of roughly 76 T cell cultures.

The immunoSEQ platform was used to sequence TCR beta CDR3 regions at survey depth. The QIAamp DNA micro kit was used to extract genomic DNA from every cultured and uncultured CD8+ T cell population. The original pipeline was this. Samples with fewer than 5,000 productive reads were excluded, resulting in the removal of about 7% of the roughly 75 HIV peptide-stimulated cultures. Sequences were trimmed to CDR3 by a MANAFEST web app, and nonproductive sequences, CDR3s under 5 amino acids, and sequences not starting with C or ending with F/W were removed. Antigen-specific clonotypes had to expand in at least 2 of 3 replicates versus no-peptide control at FDR 0.01, only within one epitope family. Specific clonotypes also needed at least fivefold higher frequency than in wells stimulated with peptides from other epitope families. Held by TCRdb, this immuneACCESS table contains in-frame sequences only and omits some clones. Under half of the omission traces to an unresolved V gene where checked; the cause of the rest is unknown. V and J calls and clone size are those listed in that table; D and trimming were worked out from the DNA. This sample lists under 100,000 clones; 60% to 80% were detected once. Roughly 25% of the sample comes from the top ten.

Via the germline V gene, CDR1 is SGDLS and CDR2 YYNGEE. From the cysteine up to the phenylalanine, the CDR3 has a length of 14 residues. Just the 42-base CDR3 DNA is kept, in frame starting at base 1. Trimming costs V 4 bases and J 2 bases, and their ends lie 13 bases apart. Results the study describes overall, beyond this receptor: The Nef KF9 family was recognized by five clonotypes and the HW9 family by one, and no responses to the TAALDMSHF plasma variant were observed. The study identified fewer than 10 antigen-specific TCR beta clonotypes, 5 or 6 of which appeared to be cross-reactive for autologous or known escape epitope variants. The assay identified only TCR beta chains and indicated proliferation to antigen, not T cell function or cytokine profile.

The EasySep Human CD8+ T Cell Enrichment Kit was used on day 10 to isolate CD8+ T cells from every culture. Of note for this clone: It has no known antigen specificity. No base-level quality is on record; no much larger clone is a single base apart.

The sequencing input was uncultured baseline CD8+ T cells from peripheral blood mononuclear cells (PBMCs). The chain is assembled from TRBV9 and TRBJ2-7; the D segment could be TRBD2, given 5 matching bases. The source is a male donor with HIV. The nucleotide sequence is given as TGTGCCAGCAGCTTGAGACCGGGAACCTACGAGCAGTACTTC. Protein translation: CASSLRPGTYEQYF.